The 11 T cell receptor beta chains below come from one sample, sequenced in a study of blood T cell repertoires in COVID-19. Method: immunoSEQ multiplex PCR; TCRdb's copy keeps in-frame clones and lacks some. Found here are approximately 210,000 clones, 82% of them singletons; the top ten hold approximately 16%. The sequenced material came from PBMCs or T cells enriched from blood (not recorded which). These receptors were collected from a man aged 35 to 55 who had recovered from COVID-19.

V gene TRBV5-4 combines with J gene TRBJ2-7; D gene uncertain. CDR3 size: 14 residues. Trimming stripped 1 base from V and 4 bases from J, with 12 bases between. CDR1 and CDR2 (germline): SGHNT, YYREEE (reference sequence). The DNA of the CDR3 is TGTGCCAGCAGCTTGCAGTCGAAAGATTACGAGCAGTACTTC. Residues: CASSLQSKDYEQYF.

The V call is TRBV28, the J call TRBJ2-7, with unresolved D. Germline CDR1 is MDHEN and CDR2 is SYDVKM. V lost 2 bases and J 2 bases, leaving 7 bases between the germline ends. This CDR3 contains 13 residues. CDR3 bases: TGTGCCAGCAGTTTACCGCCAGCCTACGAGCAGTACTTC. Translating it yields CASSLPPAYEQYF.

The rearrangement links TRBV5-1 to TRBJ1-4, with D tentatively TRBD1 (5 bases). Trimming pared 2 bases from V and 5 bases from J, leaving 13 bases between. Looked up from germline, CDR1 is SGHRS and CDR2 is YFSETQ. This CDR3 contains 15 residues. The DNA of the CDR3 is TGCGCCAGCAGCTTCCAGGGTGGGTCCAATGAAAAACTGTTTTTT. As protein: CASSFQGGSNEKLFF.

The V call is TRBV5-6, the J call TRBJ1-2; 9 bases agree with TRBD1. The germline V gene has CDR1 SGHDT and CDR2 YYEEEE. With V trimmed by 0 bases and J by 6 bases, 0 bases remained unmatched. The CDR3 consists of 13 residues. CDR3 sequence (DNA): TGTGCCAGCAGCTTGGGGACAGGGGATGGCTACACCTTC. Translating gives CASSLGTGDGYTF.

The J gene is TRBJ2-3, the V gene TRBV2; 12 bases line up with TRBD1. The CDR3 is 15 amino acids. CDR1 and CDR2 (germline): SNHLY, FYNNEI. The V gene end was trimmed by 2 bases and the J gene end by 6 bases; junction bases not matched to a gene: 3. The CDR3 region has the DNA TGTGCCAGCAGTGAAATAGGGACAGGGGGCGATACGCAGTATTTT. This codes for CASSEIGTGGDTQYF.

The J gene is TRBJ2-7, the V gene TRBV20-1; 7 bases map to TRBD2. This CDR3 has 11 residues. The germline CDR1 and CDR2 sequences are DFQATT and SNEGSKA (reference sequence). V trimming: 6 bases; J trimming: 7 bases; junction bases outside the gene matches: 6. The CDR3 sequence is CSATAGREQYF. DNA of the CDR3: TGCAGTGCGACCGCCGGGAGGGAGCAGTACTTC.

About this clone: Distinct nucleotide sequences in the sample also encode this CDR3. The CDR3 DNA follows: TGTGCCAGCAGCTTTGAGACAGGGGGCTACGAGCAGTACTTC. This encodes CASSFETGGYEQYF. The V call is TRBV11-1, the J call TRBJ2-7; 9 positions agree with TRBD1. V lost 3 bases and J lost 3; bases outside the gene matches: 3. The CDR3 consists of 14 residues. The germline V gene encodes CDR1 SGHAT and CDR2 FQDESV (reference sequence). The whole variable domain, remainder taken from reference TRBV11-1 and TRBJ2-7, is EAEVAQSPRYKITEKSQAVAFWCDPISGHATLYWYRQILGQGPELLVQFQDESVVDDSQLPKDRFSAERLKGVDSTLKIQPAELGDSAMYLCASSFETGGYEQYFGPGTRLTVT.

The gene calls are TRBV5-1 and TRBJ2-7; weak D call: TRBD2 (7 bases). V was cut by 4 bases and J by 2 bases, with 10 bases left in between. This CDR3 has 13 amino acids. Per the germline V gene, CDR1 is SGHRS and CDR2 is YFSETQ. CDR3 nucleotides: TGCGCCAGCAGCCGGGGGGCGGCCTACGAGCAGTACTTC. It specifies CASSRGAAYEQYF.

This sequence joins TRBV7-2 and TRBJ2-5, with D perhaps matching TRBD2 (5 bases). The CDR3 covers 15 residues. Trimming shortened V by 5 bases and J by 5 bases, and 18 bases separated the two germline ends. Germline-derived CDR1 and CDR2 are SGHTA and FQGNSA. The chain's CDR3 is CASSLDTRFLETQYF. In DNA form, the CDR3 reads TGTGCCAGCAGCCTAGACACTAGATTTTTGGAGACCCAGTACTTC.

The chain has TRBV9 and TRBJ2-7; no definite D call. Germline-derived CDR1 and CDR2 are SGDLS and YYNGEE. The V gene lost 0 bases and the J gene lost 2 bases, with 9 bases spanning the gap. This CDR3 is 14 amino acids long. CDR3 amino acids: CASSVGVIPYEQYF. CDR3 coding DNA: TGTGCCAGCAGCGTAGGCGTTATTCCCTACGAGCAGTACTTC.

The V gene is TRBV30, the J gene TRBJ1-3, with a tentative D call TRBD1 (6 bases). Trimming cost V 2 bases and J 5 bases, with 13 bases left between them. The CDR3 has 14 residues. Per the germline V gene, CDR1 is GTSNPN and CDR2 is SVGIG (reference sequence). The CDR3 nucleotides read TGTGCCTGGAGTTGGGGGCAGAATAGAAACACCATATATTTT. This sequence encodes CAWSWGQNRNTIYF.